The text below deals with one T cell receptor beta chain. The antigen remains undetermined. These data belong to a study of cytomegalovirus exposure and HLA in healthy donors. Findings and caveats of the study: Cytomegalovirus association was assigned to approximately 180 TCR beta chains. Most observed TCR sequences were rare, whereas some public TCRs were detected in many donors. According to a subsequent analysis, TCR clusters from the first cohort were inclined to appear together in the 90 to 150 validation repertoires.

TCRdb keeps only in-frame clones here, not all; method: immunoSEQ multiplex PCR. The sample records roughly 330,000 clones, around 87% being singletons. The TCR originated in a woman between 25 and 40 years old in good health and CMV-seropositive. Sequenced sample: PBMCs.

The CDR3 coding sequence is TGTGCCAGCAGCTTAACAGGGTCTAGCTACGAGCAGTACTTC. Translation: CASSLTGSSYEQYF. The chain recombines TRBV7-8 with TRBJ2-7, with D perhaps TRBD1 (6 bases). The CDR3 extends over 14 amino acids. Germline V gene sequence: CDR1 SGHVS, CDR2 FQNEAQ. V lost 2 bases to trimming and J lost 3 bases, with 11 bases between them.